Each of the 29 T cell receptor beta chains below was sequenced from the same sample in a study of cytomegalovirus exposure and HLA in healthy donors (dated by TCRdb to between 2016 and 2019). Receptor amplification or capture employed the immunoSEQ multiplex PCR assay. For the multiplex PCR, a mixture combining 60 forward primers for TCR Vbeta segments and 13 reverse primers for TCR Jbeta segments was used. Not all clones reach the TCRdb copy of this immuneACCESS table, which keeps in-frame sequences only. Checked studies attribute under half of the gap to unresolved V genes and leave the rest unexplained. This sample comprises some 180,000 clones, around 82% of them detected only once. Of the sample, less than 2% is held by the ten largest clones. The sequenced sample was PBMCs. All receptors derive from a man aged 40-49 years in good health and CMV-seropositive.

This chain uses TRBV5-1 with TRBJ1-2, with 7 bases identical to TRBD1. V was clipped by 4 bases and J by 3 bases; unmatched bases: 3. Germline values: CDR1 SGHRS, CDR2 YFSETQ. The CDR3 has 13 amino acids. The CDR3 sequence is CASSIDRDYGYTF. Here the CDR3 DNA reads TGCGCCAGCAGCATTGACAGGGACTATGGCTACACCTTC.

V and J are TRBV7-9 and TRBJ2-1, with 11 bases lining up with TRBD2. V trimming: 1 base; J trimming: 10 bases; junction bases outside the gene matches: 6. The CDR3 has 15 residues. CDR1 and CDR2 from the germline V gene are SEHNR and FQNEAQ (reference sequence). CDR3 coding DNA: TGTGCCAGCAGCTTAGAACTAGCGGGAGTTCGAGAGCAGTTCTTC. This codes for CASSLELAGVREQFF.

A few counts support this clone. J is TRBJ2-6 and V is TRBV5-4, with TRBD1 matching over 7 bases. The CDR3 is 19 amino acids. J was trimmed by 4 bases and V by 4 bases; bases with no gene match: 17. Germline V gene sequence: CDR1 SGHNT, CDR2 YYREEE (reference sequence). Written as DNA, the CDR3 is TGTGCCAGCAGCGGGGGTAGGGGACAGCTATCTCTGGGGGCCAACGTCCTGACTTTC. Protein product: CASSGGRGQLSLGANVLTF.

V usage is TRBV6-5 and J usage is TRBJ1-3; 9 positions match TRBD1. Losses at the gene ends were 2 bases for V and 4 bases for J; bases not matched to a gene: 6. The CDR3 sequence is 16 residues long. Germline assignment: CDR1 MNHEY and CDR2 SVGAGI. The CDR3 DNA follows: TGTGCCAGCAGTTACGTGGGACAGGGAGAAGGAAACACCATATATTTT. Translating gives CASSYVGQGEGNTIYF.

This clone has just one count. The J gene is TRBJ2-1, the V gene TRBV4-1, with 11 bases fitting TRBD2. Trimming took 2 bases from V and 7 from J; bases not matched to a gene: 10. CDR1 is MGHRA, CDR2 YSYEKL, per germline. The length of the CDR3 is 17 residues. The CDR3 here is CASSQFILAGGRNEQFF. The CDR3 region has the DNA TGCGCCAGCAGCCAATTTATTTTAGCGGGAGGGAGGAATGAGCAGTTCTTC.

The V call is TRBV28, the J call TRBJ2-7, with 8 bases identical to TRBD2. The CDR3 has 16 amino acids. The V gene's germline CDR1 is MDHEN and CDR2 SYDVKM. V gave up 5 bases and J gave up 7 bases; unmatched junction bases: 16. The CDR3 DNA reads TGTGCCAGCAGTCCAGGACTAGCCCTTTCTACGCGGGAGCAGTACTTC. It encodes CASSPGLALSTREQYF. The variable domain in full, completed from reference TRBV28 and TRBJ2-7, reads DVKVTQSSRYLVKRTGEKVFLECVQDMDHENMFWYRQDPGLGLRLIYFSYDVKMKEKGDIPEGYSVSREKKERFSLILESASTNQTSMYLCASSPGLALSTREQYFGPGTRLTVT.

The chain couples TRBV2 to TRBJ1-5; possible D gene TRBD1, 6 bases. CDR1 is SNHLY and CDR2 is FYNNEI in the germline V gene. This CDR3 has 15 residues. The V end lost 6 bases, the J end lost 4 bases, and 16 bases lay between the germline ends. The CDR3 DNA sequence: TGTGCCAGCAGAGGACAGTGGGGGCTTAATCAGCCCCAGCATTTT. It translates to CASRGQWGLNQPQHF.

The chain is built from TRBV9 and TRBJ2-7; TRBD1 agrees at 7 bases. Trimming took 0 bases from V and 0 from J; bases not matched to a gene: 9. The CDR3 is 17 amino acids. Germline loops: CDR1 SGDLS, CDR2 YYNGEE. CDR3 in amino acids: CASSVGQGYPYSYEQYF. CDR3 bases: TGTGCCAGCAGCGTAGGACAGGGATATCCATACTCCTACGAGCAGTACTTC.

As for this clone: The sample carries other DNA sequences with the same CDR3. The J gene is TRBJ1-1, the V gene TRBV9, with a possible D match to TRBD1 (5 bases). Trimming cost V 2 bases and J 1 base, with 6 bases left between them. Germline V gene sequence: CDR1 SGDLS, CDR2 YYNGEE. This CDR3 has 13 amino acids. The CDR3 DNA follows: TGTGCCAGCAGCGTGCAGGGGAACACTGAAGCTTTCTTT. Protein product: CASSVQGNTEAFF.

Remarks on this clone: The sample carries other DNA sequences with the same CDR3. V usage is TRBV28 and J usage is TRBJ2-7; tentative D call: TRBD1 (6 bases). The V gene's germline CDR1 is MDHEN and CDR2 SYDVKM. V lost 5 bases and J lost 3, with 11 bases in between. The CDR3 length is 13 residues. In DNA form, the CDR3 reads TGTGCCAGCAGTCCCGGACAGAGCTACGAGCAGTACTTC. It translates to CASSPGQSYEQYF.

The chain links TRBV5-4 to TRBJ2-7; D is perhaps TRBD1 (6 bases). The CDR3 extends over 14 amino acids. Trimming removed 4 bases at V and 4 bases at J, with 15 bases between. Per germline, CDR1 SGHNT and CDR2 YYREEE (reference sequence). The DNA of the CDR3 is TGTGCCAGCAGCACCAACCCAGGGGTGTACGAGCAGTACTTC. Its translation is CASSTNPGVYEQYF.

This clone appeared a single time. The J gene is TRBJ2-3, the V gene TRBV6-5; TRBD2 matches at 8 bases. Germline CDR1 and CDR2: MNHEY and SVGAGI. J lost 4 bases, V lost 6 bases, and 6 bases had no gene match. The CDR3 loop spans 14 amino acids. CDR3 loop: CASRSGSRSDTQYF. CDR3 bases: TGTGCCAGCAGAAGCGGGAGTCGGTCAGATACGCAGTATTTT.

V usage is TRBV6-5 and J usage is TRBJ2-5; 12 nucleotides align to TRBD2. Germline lookup yields CDR1 MNHEY and CDR2 SVGAGI. This CDR3 is 15 amino acids long. V was clipped by 2 bases and J by 4 bases; unmatched bases: 2. CDR3 loop: CASSYAGLAGETQYF. CDR3 coding DNA: TGTGCCAGCAGTTACGCGGGACTAGCGGGAGAGACCCAGTACTTC.

The table lists this clone with a few counts. This chain joins TRBV5-1 and TRBJ2-5; 10 bases are a match to TRBD2. This CDR3 is 15 amino acids long. The germline V gene has CDR1 SGHRS and CDR2 YFSETQ. Losses at the gene ends were 2 bases for V and 5 bases for J; bases not matched to a gene: 6. The CDR3 sequence: CASSFLAGEGETQYF. CDR3 DNA sequence: TGCGCCAGCAGCTTTCTAGCGGGAGAGGGTGAGACCCAGTACTTC. Supplemented by reference TRBV5-1 and TRBJ2-5, the full variable domain reads KAGVTQTPRYLIKTRGQQVTLSCSPISGHRSVSWYQQTPGQGLQFLFEYFSETQRNKGNFPGRFSGRQFSNSRSEMNVSTLELGDSALYLCASSFLAGEGETQYFGPGTRLLVL.

The chain uses TRBV7-6 and TRBJ2-1; D is undetermined. This CDR3 region has 16 residues. V lost 1 base, J lost 0 bases, and 10 bases lay in between. Germline V gene sequence: CDR1 SGHVS, CDR2 FNYEAQ. CDR3 in DNA: TGTGCCAGCAGCTTAGGTCCAGGCAGCTCCTACAATGAGCAGTTCTTC. Its protein product is CASSLGPGSSYNEQFF.

This chain joins TRBV5-1 and TRBJ2-3; 14 bases fit TRBD2. The CDR3 is made up of 17 amino acids. Germline lookup yields CDR1 SGHRS and CDR2 YFSETQ. V was clipped by 4 bases and J by 4 bases; unmatched bases: 8. For the CDR3, the DNA is TGCGCCAGCAGCATGGGACTAGCGGGAGACGGGGCAGATACGCAGTATTTT. Translation: CASSMGLAGDGADTQYF. The whole variable domain, filled in from reference TRBV5-1 and TRBJ2-3, reads KAGVTQTPRYLIKTRGQQVTLSCSPISGHRSVSWYQQTPGQGLQFLFEYFSETQRNKGNFPGRFSGRQFSNSRSEMNVSTLELGDSALYLCASSMGLAGDGADTQYFGPGTRLTVL.

This clone was counted a single time. The rearrangement links TRBV9 to TRBJ1-2; a weak D match, TRBD1 (6 bases). Germline V gene lookup returns CDR1 SGDLS and CDR2 YYNGEE. This CDR3 is built from 15 residues. Trimming stripped 0 bases from V and 2 bases from J, with 11 bases between. The CDR3 here is CASSVGAGVNYGYTF. The CDR3 bases are TGTGCCAGCAGCGTAGGAGCAGGGGTGAACTATGGCTACACCTTC.

V gene TRBV7-2 combines with J gene TRBJ1-2; D is possibly TRBD1 (6 bases). The CDR3 loop spans 15 amino acids. Between the trimmed V and J ends, which lost 3 bases and 2 bases, there was a span of 13 bases. From germline, CDR1 is SGHTA and CDR2 FQGNSA. The CDR3 nucleotides read TGTGCCAGCAGCTTTTCAGGGGACGTCAACTATGGCTACACCTTC. It codes for CASSFSGDVNYGYTF. Supplemented by reference TRBV7-2 and TRBJ1-2, the full variable domain reads GAGVSQSPSNKVTEKGKDVELRCDPISGHTALYWYRQSLGQGLEFLIYFQGNSAPDKSGLPSDRFSAERTGGSVSTLTIQRTQQEDSAVYLCASSFSGDVNYGYTFGSGTRLTVV.

The sample holds one count of this clone. The chain joins TRBV11-3 to TRBJ2-1; 7 bases line up with TRBD2. The CDR3 totals 16 residues. In germline, CDR1 is SGHNT, CDR2 YENEEA. V gave up 1 base and J gave up 3 bases; unmatched junction bases: 6. The CDR3 DNA sequence: TGTGCCAGCAGCTTAGGCGGCGGGAGTCTCTACAATGAGCAGTTCTTC. Protein sequence: CASSLGGGSLYNEQFF. Together with reference TRBV11-3 and TRBJ2-1, the CDR3 gives the full variable domain: EAGVVQSPRYKIIEKKQPVAFWCNPISGHNTLYWYLQNLGQGPELLIRYENEEAVDDSQLPKDRFSAERLKGVDSTLKIQPAELGDSAVYLCASSLGGGSLYNEQFFGPGTRLTVL.

This clone occurred once. The V and J genes are TRBV10-1 and TRBJ2-2; 9 bases agree with TRBD2. V gave up 3 bases and J gave up 1 base; unmatched junction bases: 3. This CDR3 spans 16 amino acids. Germline V CDR1 and CDR2: WNHNN, SYGVQD (reference sequence). The CDR3 is CASSDEREVNTGELFF. CDR3 in DNA: TGCGCCAGCAGTGACGAGCGGGAGGTGAACACCGGGGAGCTGTTTTTT.

This chain links TRBV27 with TRBJ2-3, with D uncertain. Germline CDR1 is MNHEY and CDR2 is SMNVEV (reference sequence). The CDR3 spans 13 residues. The germline V and J ends were trimmed by 3 bases and 3 bases, with 7 bases remaining between them. The CDR3 DNA follows: TGTGCCAGCAGTTTTTCTTTAACAGATACGCAGTATTTT. Its translation is CASSFSLTDTQYF.

The chain employs TRBV28 and TRBJ2-7, with D possibly TRBD2 on 5 matching bases. Trimming stripped 3 bases from V and 6 bases from J, with 12 bases between. This CDR3 is built from 13 residues. In germline, CDR1 is MDHEN, CDR2 SYDVKM. The CDR3 sequence: CASSFPPGFEQYF. DNA of the CDR3: TGTGCCAGCAGTTTCCCCCCGGGATTCGAGCAGTACTTC.

The V and J genes are TRBV19 and TRBJ2-7; 10 bases are a match to TRBD1. The CDR3 runs 14 residues. CDR1 and CDR2 (germline): LNHDA, SQIVND (reference sequence). The V segment lost 6 bases and the J segment 4 bases; nucleotides outside the gene matches: 6. CDR3: CASRTGTGVYEQYF. The CDR3 DNA follows: TGTGCCAGTAGAACCGGGACAGGGGTTTACGAGCAGTACTTC.

This chain links TRBV2 with TRBJ1-1; 10 bases align to TRBD1. The CDR3 is 12 residues long. Germline loops: CDR1 SNHLY, CDR2 FYNNEI. With V trimmed by 6 bases and J by 10 bases, 5 bases remained unmatched. The CDR3: CASRGQGRRAFF. CDR3 in DNA: TGTGCCAGCAGGGGACAGGGGCGGAGAGCTTTCTTT.

This clone has only a few counts. The gene calls are TRBV27 and TRBJ1-5; the D is unclear. The germline V gene has CDR1 MNHEY and CDR2 SMNVEV (reference sequence). The length of the CDR3 is 15 residues. The germline V and J ends were trimmed by 6 bases and 2 bases, with 14 bases remaining between them. The CDR3 sequence: CASRARGSRNQPQHF. The CDR3, as DNA: TGTGCCAGCAGGGCGCGGGGTTCGCGCAATCAGCCCCAGCATTTT.

This chain links TRBV7-2 with TRBJ2-7; 13 positions match TRBD2. The CDR3 sequence is 17 residues long. Per germline, CDR1 SGHTA and CDR2 FQGNSA. Trimming took 5 bases from V and 5 from J; bases not matched to a gene: 12. Written as DNA, the CDR3 is TGTGCCAGCAGCCAAGGGGGACTAGCGGGGCCTCCAGACGAGCAGTACTTC. Protein sequence: CASSQGGLAGPPDEQYF.

This chain joins TRBV5-5 and TRBJ1-4; D is perhaps TRBD1 (6 bases). CDR1 is SGHKS and CDR2 is YYEKEE in the germline V gene (reference sequence). Deletions cut 5 bases from V and 6 bases from J, with 17 bases between. The CDR3 extends over 15 amino acids. The CDR3 DNA reads as TGTGCCAGCAGTCGGCAGGGGAATTATGATGAAAAACTGTTTTTT. Translating it yields CASSRQGNYDEKLFF.

V is TRBV27 and J is TRBJ2-5; D may correspond to TRBD1 or TRBD2 (5 bases each). Near its end, the DNA agrees better with TRBJ2-7, so the J call may be wrong. This CDR3 is 14 amino acids long. Germline CDR1 reads MNHEY; CDR2 reads SMNVEV (reference sequence). In DNA form, the CDR3 reads TGTGCCAGCAGTACGGGACGGGACTCCTACGAGCAGTACTTC. Its translation is CASSTGRDSYEQYF.

The rearrangement uses TRBV5-1 and TRBJ1-2, with a tentative D call TRBD1 (5 bases). The CDR3 has 12 amino acids. Between the trimmed V and J ends, which lost 7 bases and 8 bases, there was a span of 15 bases. Germline values: CDR1 SGHRS, CDR2 YFSETQ. The CDR3 DNA reads as TGCGCCAGCTCGAAGGGAGGGACCGGCTACACCTTC. The encoded protein is CASSKGGTGYTF.